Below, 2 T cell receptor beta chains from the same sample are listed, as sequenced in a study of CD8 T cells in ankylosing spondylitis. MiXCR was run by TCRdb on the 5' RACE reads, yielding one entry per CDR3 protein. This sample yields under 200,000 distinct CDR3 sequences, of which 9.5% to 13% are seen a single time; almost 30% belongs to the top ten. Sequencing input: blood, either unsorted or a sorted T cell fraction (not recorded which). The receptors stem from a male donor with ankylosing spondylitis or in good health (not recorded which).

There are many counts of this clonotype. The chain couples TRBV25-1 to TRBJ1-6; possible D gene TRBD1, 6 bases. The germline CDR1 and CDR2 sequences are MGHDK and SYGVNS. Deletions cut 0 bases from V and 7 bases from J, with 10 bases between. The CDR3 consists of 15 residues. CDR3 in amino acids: CASSEYGGENSPLHF. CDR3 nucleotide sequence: TGTGCCAGCAGTGAATATGGGGGCGAAAATTCACCCCTCCACTTT.

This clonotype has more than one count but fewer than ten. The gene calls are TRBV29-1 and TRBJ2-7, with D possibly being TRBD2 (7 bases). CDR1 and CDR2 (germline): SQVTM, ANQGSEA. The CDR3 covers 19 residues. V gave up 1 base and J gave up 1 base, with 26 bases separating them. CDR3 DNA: TGCAGCGTTGAAGCCTACACACCGCGGGGGCCGGGGGGATCCTACGAGCAGTACTTC. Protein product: CSVEAYTPRGPGGSYEQYF.